This TCR beta chain was obtained from a study of shared clonotypes between healthy human individuals. Study-level background: Two women and a few men aged 18 to 49 made up the donors.

Produced via immunoSEQ multiplex PCR; TCRdb's table is partial and in-frame only. The sample includes approximately 740,000 clones, over 65% of them seen just once. Germline loops: CDR1 MDHEN, CDR2 SYDVKM. This CDR3 contains 14 residues. Trimming stripped 3 bases from V and 6 bases from J, with 14 bases between. Subsets obtained from CD4+ cells comprised CD45RA+ naive and CD45RA-negative memory cells. The V gene is TRBV28, the J gene TRBJ1-1; a weak D match, TRBD1 (5 bases). Input material: memory CD4+ T cells sorted from blood. The subset here: CD45RA-negative fraction. This receptor was obtained from a woman in her 30s in good health. DNA of the CDR3: TGTGCCAGCAGTTTGATAAGGACAACGGCTGAAGCTTTCTTT. Amino acids: CASSLIRTTAEAFF. The variable domain in full, completed from reference TRBV28 and TRBJ1-1, reads DVKVTQSSRYLVKRTGEKVFLECVQDMDHENMFWYRQDPGLGLRLIYFSYDVKMKEKGDIPEGYSVSREKKERFSLILESASTNQTSMYLCASSLIRTTAEAFFGQGTRLTVV.